Here is one T cell receptor beta chain with its context. The antigen this receptor binds is unknown. Base qualities are missing; no much larger clone stands one base away. The entry originates in a study of cytotoxic CD8 clonotypes in ibrutinib-treated CLL (dated by TCRdb to 2020 to 2022). About the investigation overall: In this cohort, some 14 patients were treatment-naive and ten to eleven were relapsed/refractory, while about 17 had unmutated IGHV. Responses were partial in around 25 patients and complete in 2; after median approximately 69 months follow-up, around 15 stayed in remission and 12 progressed. On average, each sample had roughly 230,000 productive templates and 96,000 or so productive rearrangements. Of the roughly 79 people in the trial, some 28 had longitudinal samples available. Samples at response were collected after a median of about 13 months of treatment, with a range of roughly 6 to 36 months. Every sample from remission and from progressive disease was obtained while the patients were still on ibrutinib. Cryopreserved peripheral blood mononuclear cells were collected at three points: before therapy, at response, and at either sustained remission or disease progression. What the study reported, not specific to this receptor: Clonality increased at ibrutinib response, stayed stable in sustained remission, and fell back toward baseline at progression. Public clonotypes were rare and either contracted or stayed stable during treatment, and the rise in clonality at ibrutinib response reflected the expansion of private clonotypes. Lymph node repertoires were not examined, and the timing of sampling was not matched between patients in sustained remission and those whose disease progressed. Baseline clonality exceeded that of age-matched healthy donors and correlated strongly with circulating CD8+ T-cell counts.

On a MiSeq, deep resolution sequencing aimed for a depth between 1 in 1 million and 1 in 200,000 T cells, with each clonotype covered roughly 10x on average. The immunoSEQ hsTCRB Kit was used to generate the TCR beta libraries. Processing in the source paper ran as follows. Data were analyzed with ImmunoSEQ Data Assistant and ImmunoSEQ Analyzer, with V, D and J genes assigned per IMGT definitions. Clonality, which ranges from 0 to 1, was calculated by subtracting the normalized Shannon entropy of productive rearrangement frequencies from one. Only overrepresented clonotypes making up at least 0.05% of each patient's repertoire were included in the public clonotype analysis. Repertoires from about a dozen age-matched healthy donors in immuneACCESS were used as clonality controls. TCRdb obtained this table from immuneACCESS and retained in-frame rearrangements with V and J assigned. These tables miss some clones; where compared with another copy, unresolved V genes account for less than half of the shortfall, and the remainder is unexplained. V, J and clone size derive from that table, while D and trimming were established from the DNA sequence. The sample table lists fewer than 400,000 clones, over 60% of them with a count of one. The ten largest clones add up to roughly 6% of the sample.

Inclusive of the bounding cysteine and phenylalanine, the CDR3 is 14 residues long. Just the 42-base CDR3 DNA is kept, in frame starting at base 1. The junction carries 9 bases between V and J, which are trimmed by 0 bases and 6 bases respectively. CDR1 and CDR2 were assigned from the germline V gene as MNHNS and SASEGT. Approximately 2 micrograms of genomic DNA were extracted from cryopreserved PBMCs for TCR beta library preparation. Longitudinal blood samples from CLL patients receiving ibrutinib monotherapy were subjected to high-throughput TCR beta sequencing. The patients took part in an open-label, single-center phase 2 trial of ibrutinib monotherapy.

The material sequenced was PBMCs, taken after 36 months of ibrutinib treatment. This receptor was taken from a human donor with chronic lymphocytic leukemia. The chain joins TRBV6-1 to TRBJ1-5; a tentative D call is TRBD1 (5 bases match). The DNA sequence reads TGTGCCAGCAGTGAAGCCGGCAGGGCTCAGCCCCAGCATTTT. It translates as CASSEAGRAQPQHF.